This note documents a single TCR beta chain sequence. Its antigen is as yet unknown. Researchers reported sorting CD4+ naive, central memory, regulatory and stem cell-like memory cells via CD45RO/CCR7/CD25/CD127/CD95/CD27. This specimen comes from a study of beta chain features in type 1 diabetes. About the study: About 110,000,000 sorted cells were examined across all samples. Findings and limits, study-wide: Moderate but significant shortening of TCRB CDR3s was recorded in all four CD4+ subsets from Type 1 diabetes patients. Sampled from patients, naive, central memory and Treg TCRB repertoires appeared more similar than those sampled from healthy donors.

cDNA synthesis used the whole RNA isolate, giving expressed TCRB sequences. Sequencing used immunoSEQ multiplex PCR; TCRdb keeps in-frame clones, though not all of them. The profile shows roughly 220,000 clones, 16% of them singletons. The germline V gene encodes CDR1 SQVTM and CDR2 ANQGSEA. The CDR3 consists of 14 residues. The V end was cut by 5 bases, the J end by 2 bases, with 13 bases between. The receptor was derived from a man aged 30 to 45 with type 1 diabetes. Material: naive CD4+ T cells from blood. The V call is TRBV29-1, the J call TRBJ1-5; tentative D call: TRBD1 (5 bases). CDR3 coding DNA: TGCAGCGTTAGAACGGGACTCGGCAATCAGCCCCAGCATTTT. It translates to CSVRTGLGNQPQHF.